This TCR beta chain was sequenced in a study of cytomegalovirus exposure and HLA in healthy donors. The CDR3 runs 16 residues. Germline CDR1 reads MGHRA; CDR2 reads YSYEKL. V lost 4 bases and J lost 4; bases outside the gene matches: 8. As concerns this clone: Its antigen is undetermined.

Study observations and caveats: Only CMV serostatus was available as immune exposure information.

Vbeta (60) and Jbeta (13) primers were used in the PCR. Data came from immunoSEQ multiplex PCR; TCRdb stores just in-frame clones and leaves some out. Among 90,000 or so clones listed, about three quarters were seen once. Material: PBMCs. The clonotype was recovered from a woman aged 45 to 65 in good health and CMV-seropositive. The rearrangement uses TRBV4-1 and TRBJ1-5; 9 nucleotides agree with TRBD1. CDR3 sequence: CASSRGQGFGNQPQHF. In DNA, the CDR3 is TGCGCCAGCAGCCGAGGACAGGGGTTCGGGAATCAGCCCCAGCATTTT.